This T cell receptor (beta chain) emerged from a study of early T cells in non-severe SARS-CoV-2 infection. The CDR3 length is 15 residues. Germline values: CDR1 MNHEY, CDR2 SVGEGT. V dropped 4 bases and J dropped 2 bases, with 13 bases sitting between them. The TCR library protocol was used to attach unique molecular identifiers. These identifiers were attached to individual cDNA molecules. TCRdb re-derived calls from the 5' RACE reads in MiXCR, one entry per CDR3 protein. Of some 80,000 distinct CDR3 sequences in the sample, roughly 5.3% were seen once. This clonotype was seen a few times. Sequenced material: whole blood, taken at baseline. The chain combines TRBV6-2 or TRBV6-3 with TRBJ2-3; D not resolved. The clonotype comes from an adult who was a healthcare worker with PCR-confirmed SARS-CoV-2 infection or an uninfected control (not recorded which). The CDR3 sequence is CASSSRTAATDTQYF. The CDR3 coding sequence is TGTGCCAGCAGTTCCCGAACGGCCGCCACAGATACGCAGTATTTT.